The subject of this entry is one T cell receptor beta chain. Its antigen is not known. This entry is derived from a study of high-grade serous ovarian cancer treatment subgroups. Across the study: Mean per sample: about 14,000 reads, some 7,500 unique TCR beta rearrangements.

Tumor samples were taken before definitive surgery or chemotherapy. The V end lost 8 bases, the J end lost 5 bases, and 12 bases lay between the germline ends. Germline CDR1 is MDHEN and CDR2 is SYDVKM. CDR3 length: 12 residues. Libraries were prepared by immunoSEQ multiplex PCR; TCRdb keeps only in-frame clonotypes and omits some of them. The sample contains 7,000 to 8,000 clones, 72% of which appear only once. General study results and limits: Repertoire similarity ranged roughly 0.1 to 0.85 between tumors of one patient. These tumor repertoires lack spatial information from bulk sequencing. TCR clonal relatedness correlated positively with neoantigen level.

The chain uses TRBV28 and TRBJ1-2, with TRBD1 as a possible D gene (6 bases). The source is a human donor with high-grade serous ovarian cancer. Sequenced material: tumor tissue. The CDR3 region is CASWGAGYGYTF. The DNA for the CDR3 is TGTGCCAGCTGGGGGGCGGGTTATGGCTACACCTTC.